This TCR beta chain was sequenced during a study of T cell responses to AZD1222 COVID-19 vaccine. Of note for this clone: Its target is unknown.

Study results and caveats: Unmutated variant regions are reportedly the target of nearly half of TCRs that are spike-specific. Vaccine-related CD4 TCRs covered spike, predominating at 160-218 and 743-854. Most donors were white British, females outnumbered males, and clonal diversity was possibly underestimated.

Data came from immunoSEQ multiplex PCR; TCRdb stores just in-frame clones and leaves some out. The table has 140,000 or so clones, around 91% seen once; the top ten hold roughly 1.7%. This CDR3 spans 10 amino acids. The germline CDR1 and CDR2 sequences are DFQATT and SNEGSKA (reference sequence). V was cut by 3 bases and J by 6 bases, with 5 bases left in between. Sequenced material: peripheral blood, taken on day 0 of AZD1222 vaccination. This clonotype was obtained from an adult in good health. The chain employs TRBV20-1 and TRBJ2-5; the D is unclear. CDR3 residues: CSASLKTQYF. As DNA, the CDR3 is TGCAGTGCTAGTTTGAAGACCCAGTACTTC.